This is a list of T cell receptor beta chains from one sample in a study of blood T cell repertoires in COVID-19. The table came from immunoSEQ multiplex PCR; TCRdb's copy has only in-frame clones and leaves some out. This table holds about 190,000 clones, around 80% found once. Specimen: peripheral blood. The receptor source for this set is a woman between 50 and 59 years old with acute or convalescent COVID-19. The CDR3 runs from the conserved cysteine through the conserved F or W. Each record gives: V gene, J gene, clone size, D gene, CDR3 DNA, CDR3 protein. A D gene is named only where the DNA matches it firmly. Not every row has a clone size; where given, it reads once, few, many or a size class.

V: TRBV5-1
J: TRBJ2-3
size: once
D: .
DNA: TGCGCCAGCAGCTTGGGACTTTTCACAGATACGCAGTATTTT
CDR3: CASSLGLFTDTQYF

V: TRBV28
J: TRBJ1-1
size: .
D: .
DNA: TGTGCCAGCATCACGCAGGGTTCTAGCGCCCATGAAGCTTTCTTT
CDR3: CASITQGSSAHEAFF

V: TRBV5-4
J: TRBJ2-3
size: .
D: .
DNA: TGTGCCAGCTCTCGTCCGGGATCCAAGTCCACAGATACGCAGTATTTT
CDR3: CASSRPGSKSTDTQYF

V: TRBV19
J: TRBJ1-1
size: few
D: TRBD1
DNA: TGTGCCAGTAGTGGAAGGGGGCGAATGAACACTGAAGCTTTCTTT
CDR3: CASSGRGRMNTEAFF

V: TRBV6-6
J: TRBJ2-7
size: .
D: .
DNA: TGTGCCAGCAGACCCGAGGCCTACGAGCAGTACTTC
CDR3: CASRPEAYEQYF

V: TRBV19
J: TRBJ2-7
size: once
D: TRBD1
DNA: TGTGCCAGTAGTAAAACCGGGACAGGTCCCTACGAGCAGTACTTC
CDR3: CASSKTGTGPYEQYF

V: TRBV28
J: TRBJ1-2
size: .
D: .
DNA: TGTGCCTCAGGCCCCCGAATCTATGGCTACACCTTC
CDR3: CASGPRIYGYTF

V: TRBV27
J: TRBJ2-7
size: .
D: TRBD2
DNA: TGTGCCAGCAGGCCACTAGCGGGAGGCGAGCAGTACTTC
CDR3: CASRPLAGGEQYF

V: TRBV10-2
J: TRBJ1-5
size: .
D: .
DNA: TGCGCCAGCACCCCGACTGCTGTAGTGCCCCAGCATTTT
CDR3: CASTPTAVVPQHF

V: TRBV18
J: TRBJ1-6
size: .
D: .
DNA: TGTGCCAGCTCACCACCGGGGGGTACAGGCGATTCACCCCTCCACTTT
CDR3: CASSPPGGTGDSPLHF

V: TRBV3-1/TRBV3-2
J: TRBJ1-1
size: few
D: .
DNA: TGTGCCAGCAGCCAGGGGCTTGTCACTGAAGCTTTCTTT
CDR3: CASSQGLVTEAFF

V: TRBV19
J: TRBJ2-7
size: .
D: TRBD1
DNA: TGTGCCAGTTCGATACTACCGGGACAGGGGGACAGCGAGCAGTACTTC
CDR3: CASSILPGQGDSEQYF

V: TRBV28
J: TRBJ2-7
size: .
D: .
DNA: TGTGCCAGCAGGGACCTAGGCGGGTCCTCCTACGAGCAGTACTTC
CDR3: CASRDLGGSSYEQYF

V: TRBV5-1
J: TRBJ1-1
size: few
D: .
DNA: TGCGCCAGCCGGGAGGGCCAGCTGAACACTGAAGCTTTCTTT
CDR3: CASREGQLNTEAFF

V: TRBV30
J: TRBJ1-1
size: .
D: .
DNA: TGTGCCTGGAGCCCTGGCAACAGGGCTTTCTTT
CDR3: CAWSPGNRAFF

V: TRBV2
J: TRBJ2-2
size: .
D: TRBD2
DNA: TGTGCCAGCAGCCAATATACGCCTTTAGCGGGAACGGGGGAGCTGTTTTTT
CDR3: CASSQYTPLAGTGELFF

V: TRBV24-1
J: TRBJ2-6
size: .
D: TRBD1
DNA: TGTGCCACCGGGTCAGGGGGCCAAAGCTCTGGGGCCAACGTCCTGACTTTC
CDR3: CATGSGGQSSGANVLTF

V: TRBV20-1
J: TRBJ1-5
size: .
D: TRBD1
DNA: TGCAGTGCTAGTGATGGGACAGGAGTTTTCGGTCAGCCCCAGCATTTT
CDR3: CSASDGTGVFGQPQHF

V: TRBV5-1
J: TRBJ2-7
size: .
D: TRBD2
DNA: TGCGCCAGCAGCCACCGGGCGGGAGGGACCTACGAGCAGTACTTC
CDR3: CASSHRAGGTYEQYF

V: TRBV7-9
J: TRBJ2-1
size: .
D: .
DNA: TGTGCCAGCAGCTCGTACCCAGCGGCTTTTACCAATGAGCAGTTCTTC
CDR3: CASSSYPAAFTNEQFF

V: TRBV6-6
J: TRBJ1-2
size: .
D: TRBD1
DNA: TGTGCCAGCAGTTTTCCCCCGACAGGGGCGGATGGCTACACCTTC
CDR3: CASSFPPTGADGYTF

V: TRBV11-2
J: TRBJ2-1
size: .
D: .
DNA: TGTGCCAGCAGCTTAGATTTTTTTAGAACCCGCCATGAGCAGTTCTTC
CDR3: CASSLDFFRTRHEQFF

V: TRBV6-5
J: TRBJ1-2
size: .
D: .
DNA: TGTGCCAGCATTATAGACAGACTTAACTATGGCTACACCTTC
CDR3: CASIIDRLNYGYTF

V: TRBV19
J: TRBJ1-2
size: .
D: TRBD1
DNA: TGTGCCAGTAGGCCAGGGGGCGTTAACTATGGCTACACCTTC
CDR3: CASRPGGVNYGYTF

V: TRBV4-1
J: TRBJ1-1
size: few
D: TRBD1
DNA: TGCGCCAGCAGCCAAGAAAAGGGTCTCTCGACAGGGCACGCTGAAGCTTTCTTT
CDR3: CASSQEKGLSTGHAEAFF

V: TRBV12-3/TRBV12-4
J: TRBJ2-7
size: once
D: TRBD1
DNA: TGTGCCAGCAGGTCGACAGGGCTAGACGAGCAGTACTTC
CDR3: CASRSTGLDEQYF

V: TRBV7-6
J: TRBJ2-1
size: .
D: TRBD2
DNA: TGTGCCAGCAGCTTATCGTCTAGCGGGGGAAATGAGCAGTTCTTC
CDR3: CASSLSSSGGNEQFF

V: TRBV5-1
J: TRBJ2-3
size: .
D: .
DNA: TGCGCCAGCAGCCCTCCTAGGGGGGGGGTGACGCAGTATTTT
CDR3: CASSPPRGGVTQYF

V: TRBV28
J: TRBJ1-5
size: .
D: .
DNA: TGTGCCAGCAGTTTAGCTCGGGGAAGCAATCAGCCCCAGCATTTT
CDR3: CASSLARGSNQPQHF

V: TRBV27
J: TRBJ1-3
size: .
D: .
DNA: TGTGCCAGTCGTACAGGGTCCGGAAACACCATATATTTT
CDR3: CASRTGSGNTIYF

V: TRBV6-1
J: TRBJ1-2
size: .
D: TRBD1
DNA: TGTGCCAGCAGTGAATTTAGTCAGGGGGCGGGTGGCTACACCTTC
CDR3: CASSEFSQGAGGYTF

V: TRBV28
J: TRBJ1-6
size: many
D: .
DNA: TGTGCCACCGGATTTACGGGTAATTCACCCCTCCACTTT
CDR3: CATGFTGNSPLHF

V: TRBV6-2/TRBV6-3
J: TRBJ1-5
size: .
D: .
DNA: TGTGCCAGCAGTTATACAGGGAGTCAGCCCCAGCATTTT
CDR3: CASSYTGSQPQHF

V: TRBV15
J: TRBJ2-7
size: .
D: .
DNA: TGTGCCACCAGCAGAGATAGGGGGACAAGGGGTGGCGAGCAGTACTTC
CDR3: CATSRDRGTRGGEQYF

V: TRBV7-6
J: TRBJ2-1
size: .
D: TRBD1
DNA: TGTGCCAGCAGCCACAGGGGGCCTCGGAATGAGCAGTTCTTC
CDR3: CASSHRGPRNEQFF

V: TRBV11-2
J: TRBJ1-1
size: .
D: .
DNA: TGTGCCAGCAGCTTAGCAGGGATGAACACTGAAGCTTTCTTT
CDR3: CASSLAGMNTEAFF

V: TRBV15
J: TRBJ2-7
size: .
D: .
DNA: TGTGCCACCAGCCCCACTGCAGGGCCTGACTACGAGCAGTACTTC
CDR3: CATSPTAGPDYEQYF

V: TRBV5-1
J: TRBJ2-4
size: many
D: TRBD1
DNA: TGCGCCAGCAGCCCACAGGGGGCGAAAAACATTCAGTACTTC
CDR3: CASSPQGAKNIQYF

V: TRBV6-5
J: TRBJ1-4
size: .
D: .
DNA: TGTGCCAGCATCAAGGGGGCAACTAATGAAAAACTGTTTTTT
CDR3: CASIKGATNEKLFF

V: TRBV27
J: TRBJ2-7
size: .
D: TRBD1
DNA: TGTGCCAGCAGTTTAAATCCCCGACAGGGGCGCCTCTACGAGCAGTACTTC
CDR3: CASSLNPRQGRLYEQYF

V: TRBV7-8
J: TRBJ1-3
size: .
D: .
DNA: TGTGCCAGCAGCCCCGATCGCGCCGGAAACACCATATATTTT
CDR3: CASSPDRAGNTIYF

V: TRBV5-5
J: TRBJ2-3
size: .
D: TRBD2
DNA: TGTGCCAGCAGCGACTCAATAGCGGGAGCTGGAGATACGCAGTATTTT
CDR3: CASSDSIAGAGDTQYF

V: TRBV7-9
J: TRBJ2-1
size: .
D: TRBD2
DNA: TGTGCCAGCAGCCCCCGACTAGCGGGGGTTCGTGAGCAGTTCTTC
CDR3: CASSPRLAGVREQFF

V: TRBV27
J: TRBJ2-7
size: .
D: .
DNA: TGTGCCAGCAGCCCTAGCGTTGACCTCTCCTACGAGCAGTACTTC
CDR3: CASSPSVDLSYEQYF

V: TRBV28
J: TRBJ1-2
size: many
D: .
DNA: TGTGCCAGCAGTCCACAGGGTTTCAACTATGGCTACACCTTC
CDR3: CASSPQGFNYGYTF

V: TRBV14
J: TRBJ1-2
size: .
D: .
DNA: TGTGCCAGCAGCCAAGGGTATCAGTATGGCTACACCTTC
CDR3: CASSQGYQYGYTF

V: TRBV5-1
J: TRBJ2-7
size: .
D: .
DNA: TGCGCCAGCAGCTTGGGGGGGCACAGGGACGAGCAGTACTTC
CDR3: CASSLGGHRDEQYF

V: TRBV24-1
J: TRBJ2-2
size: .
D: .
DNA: TGTGCCACCAGTGTTGGCTTGGGGCGTGGGACCGGGGAGCTGTTTTTT
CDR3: CATSVGLGRGTGELFF

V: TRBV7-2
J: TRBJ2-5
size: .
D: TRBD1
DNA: TGTGCCAGCAGCTTGGCCGGGACAGGGGGGGAGACCCAGTACTTC
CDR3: CASSLAGTGGETQYF

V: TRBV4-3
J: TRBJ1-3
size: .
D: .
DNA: TGCGCCAGCAGCCAAGATGTCCAGTCTGGAAACACCATATATTTT
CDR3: CASSQDVQSGNTIYF

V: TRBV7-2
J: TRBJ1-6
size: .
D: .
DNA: TGTGCCAGCAGCCCCTCCGGGACAAGGAATTCACCCCTCCACTTT
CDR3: CASSPSGTRNSPLHF